What follows describes a single T cell receptor (beta chain). CDR1 is LGHNA, CDR2 YSLEER, per germline. Germline trimming cut 3 bases from V and 3 bases from J; bases unmatched to any gene: 11. This CDR3 is 16 amino acids long. The data belong to a study of beta chain features in type 1 diabetes. The sequenced template was cDNA made from the entire isolated RNA. TCRdb's table, derived via immunoSEQ multiplex PCR, lists solely in-frame clones and lacks some. The data show a few hundred thousand clones, with 13% to 15% seen just once and 6.7% held by the top ten. The sample taken for sequencing was central memory CD4+ T cells from blood. V is TRBV4-3 and J is TRBJ2-7, with 7 bases fitting TRBD2. The origin of this receptor is a young man in good health. This CDR3 is CASSQGGVSGDYEQYV. The CDR3 DNA reads TGCGCCAGCAGCCAGGGAGGGGTGTCAGGCGACTACGAGCAGTACGTC.